This T cell receptor beta chain was sequenced during a study of CD8 T cells in Susac syndrome. For the study at large: Treatment status at blood draw for the Susac syndrome patients was therapy-naive, corticosteroids, or intravenous immunoglobulin alone.

An input of roughly 0.45 to 1 ug of RNA was subjected to reverse transcription using random hexamers. The method of amplification for TCR beta CDR3 was immunoSEQ multiplex PCR, covering 54 Vbeta and 13 Jbeta. TCRdb re-analysed the immunoSEQ multiplex PCR reads in MiXCR, keeping a single row per CDR3 protein. In the table there are about 200,000 distinct CDR3 sequences, roughly 90% of which are singletons. CDR3 length equals 16 residues. V trimming: 3 bases; J trimming: 2 bases; junction bases outside the gene matches: 6. Notes on the study in general: Clonal expansion did not appear in Susac syndrome CD4+ T cell repertoires.

This clonotype occurred once. Its matching antigen is unknown. The sample taken for sequencing was CD4+ T cells from PBMCs. The sequence came from a human donor with Susac syndrome. This rearrangement joins TRBV12-3 or TRBV12-4 to TRBJ2-5; 10 bases agree with TRBD2. The CDR3 region is CASSLGLANRQETQYF. The CDR3 DNA sequence: TGTGCCAGCAGTTTGGGACTAGCGAATCGACAAGAGACCCAGTACTTC.